This TCR beta chain is from a study of CXCR3-negative and CXCR3-positive naive CD8 T cells. Study-wide results and limits: CXCR3-positive naive cells carried more hydrophobic TRB CDR3s than CXCR3-negative naive cells did.

In regard to this clonotype: Its antigen is not known.

By phenotype, naive CD8+ T cells were CD45RO-CCR7+CD27+CD95-. The TRB cDNA libraries were prepared by 5' RACE with UMI labels. TCRdb re-called the 5' RACE reads; every CDR3 protein appears as one record, without DNA. Its listing shows some 50,000 distinct CDR3 sequences. This CDR3 contains 14 residues. Germline V gene sequence: CDR1 SEHNR, CDR2 FQNEAQ (reference sequence). This TCR derives from a human donor in good health. Some clones in this sample may be carry-over from other donors' samples. The genes are TRBV7-9 and TRBJ2-5; TCRdb lists TRBD1, though no DNA is available to test this call. The material sequenced was naive CXCR3+ CD8+ T cells from blood. The subset denotes: CD45RO-CCR7+CD27+CD95- naive CD8+ T cells expressing CXCR3 (TNR3+). This chain's CDR3 is CASSSGTAQETQYF.